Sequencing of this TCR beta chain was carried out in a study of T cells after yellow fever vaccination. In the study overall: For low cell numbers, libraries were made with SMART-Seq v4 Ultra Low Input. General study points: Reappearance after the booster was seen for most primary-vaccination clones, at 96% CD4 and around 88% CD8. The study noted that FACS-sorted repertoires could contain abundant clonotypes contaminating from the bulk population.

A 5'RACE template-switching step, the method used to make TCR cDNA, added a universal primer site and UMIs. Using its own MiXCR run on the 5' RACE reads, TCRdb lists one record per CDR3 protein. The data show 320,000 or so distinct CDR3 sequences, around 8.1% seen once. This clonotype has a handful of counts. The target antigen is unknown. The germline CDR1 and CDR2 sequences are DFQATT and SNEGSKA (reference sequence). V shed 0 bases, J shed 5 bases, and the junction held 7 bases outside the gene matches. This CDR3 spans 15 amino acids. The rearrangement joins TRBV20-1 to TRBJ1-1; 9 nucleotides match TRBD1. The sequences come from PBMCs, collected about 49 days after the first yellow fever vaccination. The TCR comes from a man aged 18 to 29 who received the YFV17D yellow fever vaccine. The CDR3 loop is CSARDPTGGATEAFF. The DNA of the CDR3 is TGCAGTGCTAGAGACCCGACAGGGGGAGCGACTGAAGCTTTCTTT.